A single sample is the source of the 11 T cell receptor beta chains below, sequenced in a study of blood T cell repertoires in COVID-19. Sequenced by immunoSEQ multiplex PCR; TCRdb stores in-frame clones only, minus some. Of 200,000 or so clones detected, approximately 80% appear once; the ten largest clones hold 12%. The sample taken for sequencing was peripheral blood. The origin of the receptors is a woman of 80 years or more with COVID-19, enrolled during active disease.

This clone was observed a handful of times. This rearrangement joins TRBV2 to TRBJ2-5; 8 nucleotides align to TRBD1. The CDR3 totals 13 residues. The germline CDR1 and CDR2 sequences are SNHLY and FYNNEI. Trimming cost V 3 bases and J 5 bases; bases outside gene matches: 2. CDR3 DNA: TGTGCCAGCAGTGACAGGGGGCGTGAGACCCAGTACTTC. Encoded protein: CASSDRGRETQYF.

V gene TRBV6-1 combines with J gene TRBJ2-1, with 8 positions matching TRBD2. The CDR3 contains 13 residues. Germline V gene sequence: CDR1 MNHNS, CDR2 SASEGT. V shed 2 bases and J 9 bases; nucleotides not matched to a gene: 3. The CDR3 loop is CASSETGLVEQFF. The CDR3 DNA reads TGTGCCAGCAGTGAAACGGGACTAGTTGAGCAGTTCTTC.

This clone was found a few times. The rearrangement links TRBV20-1 to TRBJ1-2; D gene ambiguous. V was shortened by 3 bases and J by 1 base, with 12 bases between the two germline ends. Germline CDR1 DFQATT, CDR2 SNEGSKA (reference sequence). The CDR3 covers 14 residues. The CDR3 here is CSASTTAVNYGYTF. For the CDR3, the DNA is TGCAGTGCTAGTACCACCGCAGTTAACTATGGCTACACCTTC.

V usage is TRBV7-9 and J usage is TRBJ2-5; 8 nucleotides agree with TRBD2. Germline CDR1 is SEHNR and CDR2 is FQNEAQ (reference sequence). Germline trimming cut 4 bases from V and 7 bases from J; bases unmatched to any gene: 11. The length of the CDR3 is 15 residues. CDR3 in DNA: TGTGCCAGCAGCTCCCCCCGGCTAGCGGGCGGGACCCAGTACTTC. It is translated as CASSSPRLAGGTQYF.

The chain uses TRBV7-9 and TRBJ1-5; 10 bases match TRBD1. Germline values: CDR1 SEHNR, CDR2 FQNEAQ (reference sequence). This CDR3 comprises 14 residues. Unmatched junction bases numbered 10, after V lost 8 bases and J lost 9 bases. Written as DNA, the CDR3 is TGTGCCAGCGGTTCCCGGGACAGGGGAGGGCCCCAGCATTTT. Translated, it gives CASGSRDRGGPQHF. Combining the CDR3 with reference TRBV7-9 and TRBJ1-5 gives the whole variable domain DTGVSQNPRHKITKRGQNVTFRCDPISEHNRLYWYRQTLGQGPEFLTYFQNEAQLEKSRLLSDRFSAERPKGSFSTLEIQRTEQGDSAMYLCASGSRDRGGPQHFGDGTRLSIL.

This chain connects TRBV3-1 (or the pseudogene TRBV3-2) to TRBJ2-1, with 8 bases lining up with TRBD2. From germline, CDR1 is LGHDT and CDR2 YNNKEL (reference sequence). J was trimmed by 2 bases and V by 2 bases; bases with no gene match: 2. The length of the CDR3 is 15 residues. The CDR3 loop is CASSQYGRAYNEQFF. CDR3 coding DNA: TGTGCCAGCAGCCAATACGGGAGGGCCTACAATGAGCAGTTCTTC.

The rearrangement links TRBV6-6 to TRBJ2-1; 7 bases match TRBD1. After removal of 6 bases from V and 9 bases from J, the junction contained 5 bases not matched to a gene. Germline V gene sequence: CDR1 MNHNY, CDR2 SVGAGI (reference sequence). The CDR3 runs to 12 residues. The CDR3 sequence: CASSRDRVEQFF. The CDR3 DNA reads as TGTGCCAGCAGCCGCGACAGGGTTGAGCAGTTCTTC.

This sequence joins TRBV5-1 and TRBJ1-6, with 7 bases identical to TRBD1. V shed 4 bases, J shed 7 bases, and the junction held 5 bases outside the gene matches. This CDR3 contains 14 residues. CDR1 SGHRS and CDR2 YFSETQ come from the germline V gene. CDR3 amino acids: CASSRAQGNSPLHF. Here the CDR3 DNA reads TGCGCCAGCAGCCGCGCACAGGGGAATTCACCCCTCCACTTT.

V usage is TRBV3-1 (or the pseudogene TRBV3-2) and J usage is TRBJ2-3; tentative D call: TRBD2 (7 bases). V lost 1 base and J 7 bases, leaving 15 bases between the germline ends. CDR3 length equals 15 residues. Germline V gene data show CDR1 as LGHDT and CDR2 as YNNKEL (reference sequence). As DNA, the CDR3 is TGTGCCAGCAGCCAAGGATTGGGGGGGGGCAATACGCAGTATTTT. Its translation is CASSQGLGGGNTQYF.

This clone occurred a few times. The genes are TRBV7-2 and TRBJ2-1; 14 nucleotides align to TRBD2. Trimming removed 5 bases from V and 13 bases from J; junction bases left unmatched: 10. This CDR3 spans 15 amino acids. Germline CDR1 and CDR2: SGHTA and FQGNSA. CDR3 region: CASSNTGTSGSHQFF. DNA of the CDR3: TGTGCCAGCAGCAATACGGGGACTAGCGGGAGTCACCAGTTCTTC.

The CDR3 nucleotides read TGTGCCAGCAGCTCGACAGTTAACTATGGCTACACCTTC. As protein: CASSSTVNYGYTF. The chain joins TRBV6-2 or TRBV6-3 to TRBJ1-2; possibly TRBD1 for D (5 bases). The CDR3 sequence is 13 residues long. Germline CDR1 and CDR2: MNHEY and SVGEGT. Trimming pared 6 bases from V and 1 base from J, leaving 9 bases between.